These T cell receptor beta chains were read from a single sample in a study of cytomegalovirus exposure and HLA in healthy donors. TCRdb's copy holds only in-frame clones and misses some; the assay was immunoSEQ multiplex PCR. The sample has 70,000 to 95,000 clones; over 75% are singletons. Material: PBMCs. These receptors were collected from a man between 50 and 59 years old in good health and CMV-seronegative. Each CDR3 is given with its conserved first and last residue. D genes are given only for firm matches.

V	D	J	CDR3
TRBV19	-	TRBJ1-3	CASSFGRGYSGNTIYF
TRBV30	-	TRBJ2-5	CAWSVLGAGQETQYF
TRBV13	-	TRBJ2-3	CASSGGDTQYF
TRBV7-8	-	TRBJ1-2	CASSLALGGSYGYTF
TRBV25-1	TRBD1	TRBJ1-1	CASSPQDRGNTEAFF
TRBV6-1	-	TRBJ1-6	CASTKAASQSPLHF
TRBV6-5	TRBD1	TRBJ1-5	CASSLGQGNQPQHF
TRBV5-1	-	TRBJ1-4	CASSVSEQRNEKLFF
TRBV23-1	-	TRBJ1-5	CASSQRGLLEGDNQPQHF
TRBV29-1	-	TRBJ1-1	CRGGDREAFF
TRBV19	-	TRBJ1-6	CASSRMTASSYNSPLHF
TRBV5-6	-	-	CASSSDQGYEQYF
TRBV6-5	TRBD2	TRBJ2-2	CASSSSGGAGELFF
TRBV2	-	TRBJ2-7	CASSEPGKQYF
TRBV19	TRBD2	TRBJ2-1	CASSIVGRGGRYNEQFF
TRBV27	-	TRBJ1-2	CASSLSTGRSNYGYTF
TRBV18	TRBD1	TRBJ1-1	CASFLQGISDGHEAFF